Listed below are T cell receptor beta chains from one sample, sequenced in a study of cytomegalovirus exposure and HLA in healthy donors. Sequenced by immunoSEQ multiplex PCR; TCRdb stores in-frame clones only, minus some. The sample lists about 150,000 clones; more than 9.5% were seen once. Sequenced material: PBMCs. Receptors were obtained from a man aged 45-65 years in good health and CMV-seronegative. CDR3s include the opening cysteine and the closing phenylalanine or tryptophan. D genes are given only for firm matches. Clone size is stated in some rows and not others, as once, few, many or a class when expanded.

J: TRBJ1-1
V: TRBV6-5
D: -
size: few
CDR3: CASTKTLLRTEAFF
DNA: TGTGCCAGCACAAAAACCCTTCTCAGGACTGAAGCTTTCTTT

J: TRBJ1-1
V: TRBV5-1
D: -
size: -
CDR3: CASSLEGRLEGTEAFF
DNA: TGCGCCAGCAGCTTGGAGGGCAGGCTCGAGGGCACTGAAGCTTTCTTT

J: TRBJ2-1
V: TRBV28
D: TRBD2
size: few
CDR3: CASSLSTSGKGEQFF
DNA: TGTGCCAGCAGTTTGTCGACTAGCGGGAAGGGTGAGCAGTTCTTC

J: TRBJ1-3
V: TRBV7-9
D: TRBD1
size: once
CDR3: CASSYAQPGQGFLF
DNA: TGTGCCAGCAGCTACGCTCAACCGGGACAGGGGTTCCTTTTT

J: TRBJ2-1
V: TRBV28
D: TRBD1
size: -
CDR3: CASSFYRDRLGGEQFF
DNA: TGTGCCAGCAGTTTCTACCGGGACAGGTTGGGCGGGGAGCAGTTCTTC

J: TRBJ2-7
V: TRBV6-6
D: -
size: -
CDR3: CASTPQGMGYEQYF
DNA: TGTGCCAGCACCCCCCAGGGTATGGGTTACGAGCAGTACTTC

J: TRBJ2-3
V: TRBV2
D: -
size: few
CDR3: CASSASTDTQYF
DNA: TGTGCCAGCAGTGCTAGCACAGATACGCAGTATTTT

J: TRBJ1-2
V: TRBV28
D: -
size: few
CDR3: CASSLGGANYGYTF
DNA: TGTGCCAGCAGTTTGGGGGGAGCTAACTATGGCTACACCTTC

J: TRBJ1-4
V: TRBV29-1
D: -
size: few
CDR3: CSVYYQGFGNEKLFF
DNA: TGCAGCGTTTACTACCAGGGGTTCGGTAATGAAAAACTGTTTTTT

J: TRBJ1-1
V: TRBV18
D: -
size: -
CDR3: CASSPEGRNTEAFF
DNA: TGTGCCAGCTCACCAGAAGGGAGGAACACTGAAGCTTTCTTT

J: TRBJ2-1
V: TRBV12-5
D: TRBD1
size: -
CDR3: CASGLVQGGYNEQFF
DNA: TGTGCTAGTGGTTTGGTACAGGGGGGCTACAATGAGCAGTTCTTC

J: TRBJ1-2
V: TRBV28
D: -
size: few
CDR3: CASSFGGAISGYTF
DNA: TGTGCCAGCAGTTTCGGGGGGGCGATTAGTGGCTACACCTTC

J: TRBJ2-1
V: TRBV30
D: TRBD2
size: -
CDR3: CAWSTASGNNEQFF
DNA: TGTGCCTGGAGTACCGCTAGCGGGAACAATGAGCAGTTCTTC

J: TRBJ1-2
V: TRBV6-6
D: TRBD1
size: -
CDR3: CASSQDRVYGYTF
DNA: TGTGCCAGCAGCCAGGACAGGGTCTATGGCTACACCTTC

J: TRBJ2-2
V: TRBV12-5
D: TRBD1
size: -
CDR3: CASGPPWTGGVTGELFF
DNA: TGTGCTAGTGGTCCCCCCTGGACAGGGGGCGTCACCGGGGAGCTGTTTTTT

J: TRBJ2-3
V: TRBV18
D: -
size: -
CDR3: CASSGGTSTDTQYF
DNA: TGTGCCAGCTCAGGGGGGACTAGCACAGATACGCAGTATTTT

J: TRBJ1-2
V: TRBV30
D: TRBD1
size: -
CDR3: CAWMLVQGSGYTF
DNA: TGTGCCTGGATGTTGGTACAGGGGTCTGGCTACACCTTC

J: TRBJ2-2
V: TRBV10-1
D: TRBD2
size: few
CDR3: CASNSGRAGGELFF
DNA: TGCGCCAGCAATAGCGGGAGGGCCGGTGGGGAGCTGTTTTTT

J: TRBJ2-1
V: TRBV2
D: TRBD2
size: few
CDR3: CASSRTRSNEQFF
DNA: TGTGCCAGCAGTCGGACTAGATCCAATGAGCAGTTCTTC

J: TRBJ1-3
V: TRBV19
D: -
size: -
CDR3: CASNLGAETGNTIYF
DNA: TGTGCCAGTAACCTTGGGGCAGAGACTGGAAACACCATATATTTT

J: TRBJ1-6
V: TRBV5-1
D: TRBD1
size: -
CDR3: CASSIGDRVHSPLHF
DNA: TGCGCCAGCTCGATTGGGGACAGGGTTCATTCACCCCTCCACTTT

J: TRBJ2-3
V: TRBV21-1
D: -
size: -
CDR3: CASSKGGQGPDTQYF
DNA: TGTGCCAGCAGCAAAGGGGGACAGGGTCCAGATACGCAGTATTTT

J: TRBJ1-1
V: TRBV5-1
D: TRBD1
size: few
CDR3: CASRFDRVTEAFF
DNA: TGCGCCAGCAGGTTCGACAGGGTCACTGAAGCTTTCTTT

J: TRBJ2-1
V: TRBV5-1
D: -
size: once
CDR3: CASSFPGYNEQFF
DNA: TGCGCCAGCAGCTTCCCAGGCTACAATGAGCAGTTCTTC

J: TRBJ1-3
V: TRBV30
D: TRBD1
size: -
CDR3: CAWSRDRSGNTIYF
DNA: TGTGCCTGGAGCCGGGACAGGTCTGGAAACACCATATATTTT

J: TRBJ2-1
V: TRBV5-5
D: -
size: few
CDR3: CASRDTGWYNEQFF
DNA: TGTGCCAGCAGAGATACGGGGTGGTACAATGAGCAGTTCTTC

J: TRBJ1-1
V: TRBV6-5
D: -
size: -
CDR3: CASRIDRNTEAFF
DNA: TGTGCCAGCAGAATAGACAGGAACACTGAAGCTTTCTTT

J: TRBJ1-6
V: TRBV9
D: TRBD1
size: -
CDR3: CASSAEGQGISPLHF
DNA: TGTGCCAGCAGCGCGGAGGGACAGGGAATTTCACCCCTCCACTTT

J: TRBJ1-1
V: TRBV6-5
D: -
size: -
CDR3: CASRLEATFEAFF
DNA: TGTGCCAGCAGGCTAGAGGCAACCTTTGAAGCTTTCTTT

J: TRBJ1-2
V: TRBV5-1
D: -
size: few
CDR3: CASSLGQPNYGYTF
DNA: TGCGCCAGCAGCTTGGGACAGCCTAACTATGGCTACACCTTC

J: TRBJ1-5
V: TRBV2
D: -
size: -
CDR3: CASTPQGMHQPQHF
DNA: TGTGCCAGCACCCCACAGGGCATGCATCAGCCCCAGCATTTT

J: TRBJ1-5
V: TRBV10-3
D: TRBD1
size: -
CDR3: CAISYRGEDQPQHF
DNA: TGTGCCATCAGTTACAGGGGGGAAGATCAGCCCCAGCATTTT

J: TRBJ2-1
V: TRBV6-4
D: TRBD2
size: -
CDR3: CASSLTSGVYNEQFF
DNA: TGTGCCAGCAGTCTAACTAGCGGGGTCTACAATGAGCAGTTCTTC

J: TRBJ2-3
V: TRBV29-1
D: TRBD1
size: -
CDR3: CSSERDRGSTDTQYF
DNA: TGCAGCTCCGAGCGGGACAGGGGAAGCACAGATACGCAGTATTTT

J: TRBJ2-5
V: TRBV11-2
D: TRBD2
size: -
CDR3: CASSSKSGLAGQETQYF
DNA: TGTGCCAGCAGCTCCAAGAGTGGACTAGCGGGCCAAGAGACCCAGTACTTC

J: TRBJ2-7
V: TRBV27
D: TRBD2
size: -
CDR3: CASRNSAGSAYEQYF
DNA: TGTGCCAGCAGAAACTCAGCGGGATCGGCCTACGAGCAGTACTTC

J: TRBJ2-7
V: TRBV4-2
D: -
size: -
CDR3: CASSQLSGEQYF
DNA: TGTGCCAGCAGTCAACTGAGCGGTGAGCAGTACTTC

J: TRBJ1-4
V: TRBV5-1
D: -
size: few
CDR3: CASSLIMGGSNEKLFF
DNA: TGCGCCAGCAGCTTGATAATGGGGGGGTCTAATGAAAAACTGTTTTTT

J: TRBJ1-2
V: TRBV5-1
D: TRBD1
size: -
CDR3: CASSSDRVAGYTF
DNA: TGCGCCAGCAGCTCGGACAGGGTGGCTGGCTACACCTTC

J: TRBJ2-7
V: TRBV5-6
D: TRBD1
size: -
CDR3: CASSRAGGAFHEQYF
DNA: TGTGCCAGCAGCCGAGCAGGGGGCGCTTTCCACGAGCAGTACTTC

J: TRBJ1-1
V: TRBV29-1
D: -
size: -
CDR3: CSVEASVIVNPEAFF
DNA: TGCAGCGTTGAAGCGTCGGTCATAGTTAACCCTGAAGCTTTCTTT

J: TRBJ2-1
V: TRBV12-5
D: -
size: -
CDR3: CASGLPRISSSYNEQFF
DNA: TGTGCTAGTGGTTTGCCCCGCATATCGAGCTCCTACAATGAGCAGTTCTTC

J: TRBJ2-1
V: TRBV5-8
D: -
size: -
CDR3: CASSSRGAGYEQFF
DNA: TGTGCCAGCAGCTCCCGCGGGGCCGGCTATGAGCAGTTCTTC

J: TRBJ1-2
V: TRBV18
D: -
size: -
CDR3: CASSHSGVGDNYGYTF
DNA: TGTGCCAGCTCACACTCCGGGGTAGGAGATAACTATGGCTACACCTTC

J: TRBJ1-1
V: TRBV6-5
D: TRBD1
size: -
CDR3: CASGQAYTEAFF
DNA: TGTGCCAGCGGACAGGCTTACACTGAAGCTTTCTTT

J: TRBJ2-4
V: TRBV7-6
D: TRBD1
size: -
CDR3: CASSTGQGRNIQYF
DNA: TGTGCCAGCAGCACGGGACAGGGGCGAAACATTCAGTACTTC